Following are 6 T cell receptor beta chains from one sample sequenced in a study of tumor and adjacent non-tumor tissue in lung cancer. The template was RNA from unsorted bulk tissue. The normal lung tissue was taken more than 3 cm from the tumor edge. A modified ARM-PCR protocol with three rounds of nested PCR amplified TCRbeta. TCRdb re-derived calls from the multiplex PCR reads in MiXCR, one entry per CDR3 protein. The sample lists about 77,000 distinct CDR3 sequences; just over 75% were seen once. Specimen: distant non-tumor lung tissue. These receptors were obtained from a man between 65 and 79 years old with non-small cell lung cancer.

Worth noting for this clonotype: The germline gene is not matched at one end of the junction; a read error may be the cause. This CDR3 is CASSTSGLSYNELFF. The DNA for the CDR3 is TGTGCCAGTAGCACTAGCGGGCTCTCCTACAATGAGCTGTTTTTC. The rearrangement links TRBV11-2 to TRBJ2-1; 9 nucleotides match TRBD2. CDR1 and CDR2 (germline): SGHAT, FQNNGV. The CDR3 is made up of 15 amino acids. Supplemented by reference TRBV11-2 and TRBJ2-1, the full variable domain reads EAGVAQSPRYKIIEKRQSVAFWCNPISGHATLYWYQQILGQGPKLLIQFQNNGVVDDSQLPKDRFSAERLKGVDSTLKIQPAKLEDSAVYLCASSTSGLSYNELFFGPGTRLTVL.

This chain uses TRBV6-2 or TRBV6-3 with TRBJ1-5; D may be TRBD1 (6 bases). The length of the CDR3 is 15 residues. In germline, CDR1 is MNHEY, CDR2 SVGEGT. Trimming left V 6 bases short and J 11 bases short, with 23 bases between. Here the CDR3 reads CASSGGGGRRGTQHF. For the CDR3, the DNA is TGTGCCAGCAGCGGGGGAGGGGGGCGAAGGGGGACCCAGCATTTT.

Turning to this clonotype: A much more abundant neighbour one base away suggests this may be a read error. The CDR3 here is CARSSDSRTFYGYTF. The CDR3 DNA reads TGTGCCAGGAGTTCAGACAGCCGGACATTCTATGGCTACACCTTC. The chain combines TRBV12-3 or TRBV12-4 with TRBJ1-2; the D gene is possibly TRBD1 (5 bases). This CDR3 spans 15 amino acids.

A remark on this clonotype: The conserved final phenylalanine or tryptophan is absent from the CDR3, which likely points to a read error. The chain joins TRBV6-5 to TRBJ2-2; 11 bases match TRBD1. The germline V gene encodes CDR1 MNHEY and CDR2 SVGAGI. V lost 1 base to trimming and J lost 7 bases; unmatched junction nucleotides: 14. The CDR3 covers 19 residues. The CDR3, as DNA: TGTGCCAGCAGTTACTGCCCCCCCGGGACAGGGGGTAGTGGCGGGGAGCTGTTTTAT. It codes for CASSYCPPGTGGSGGELFY.

On this clonotype itself: One junction end disagrees with the germline gene, perhaps due to a read error. V is TRBV11-2 and J is TRBJ2-1; D may be TRBD1 (5 bases). Germline loops: CDR1 SGHAT, CDR2 FQNNGV. The CDR3 runs to 18 residues. This CDR3 reads CARSLGRLGQTSYNEQFF. DNA of the CDR3: TGTGCCAGAAGCTTAGGACGTCTGGGGCAGACTTCCTACAATGAGCAGTTCTTC.

Only a few counts were recorded for this clonotype. A single base separates this from a much larger clone, so it may be a read error. The J gene is TRBJ1-1, the V gene TRBV5-6; the match to TRBD1 covers 8 bases. Germline loops: CDR1 SGHDT, CDR2 YYEEEE. This CDR3 is 16 amino acids long. V trimming: 3 bases; J trimming: 0 bases; junction bases outside the gene matches: 7. The CDR3 sequence: CASSSLGTGMNTEAFF. The CDR3, as DNA: TGTGCCAGCAGCTCTCTCGGGACAGGAATGAACACTGAAGCTTTCTTT.